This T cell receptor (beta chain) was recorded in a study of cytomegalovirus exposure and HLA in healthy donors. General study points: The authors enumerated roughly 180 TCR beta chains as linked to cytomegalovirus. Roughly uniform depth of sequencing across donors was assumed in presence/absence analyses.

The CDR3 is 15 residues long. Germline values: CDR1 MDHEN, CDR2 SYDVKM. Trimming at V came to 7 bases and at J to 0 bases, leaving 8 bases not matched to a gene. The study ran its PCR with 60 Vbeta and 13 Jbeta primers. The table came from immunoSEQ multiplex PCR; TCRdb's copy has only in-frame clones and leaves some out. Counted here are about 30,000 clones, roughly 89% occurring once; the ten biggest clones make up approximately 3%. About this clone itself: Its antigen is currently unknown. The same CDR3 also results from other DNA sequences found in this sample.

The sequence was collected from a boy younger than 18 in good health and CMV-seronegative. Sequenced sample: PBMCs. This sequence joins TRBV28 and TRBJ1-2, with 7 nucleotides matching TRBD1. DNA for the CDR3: TGTGCCAGCAAGACTTCGGGACAGCCTAACTATGGCTACACCTTC. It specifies CASKTSGQPNYGYTF.